A selection of T cell receptor beta chains follows, all from one sample in a study of T cell changes during pregnancy in multiple sclerosis. TCRdb's copy holds only in-frame clones and misses some; the assay was immunoSEQ multiplex PCR. The table shows about 70,000 clones, with roughly 94% occurring only once. The sequencing here drew on peripheral blood, taken in the third trimester of pregnancy. These receptors were obtained from a female donor with multiple sclerosis, enrolled in a pregnancy study. Each CDR3 is given with its conserved first and last residue. The D gene is left open where the match is weak.

cdr3_length j_call d_call v_call cdr3_aa cdr3_nt
15 TRBJ2-1 . TRBV5-8 CASSFRLGHSTEQFF TGTGCCAGCAGCTTTAGGCTCGGACATAGCACTGAGCAGTTCTTC
15 TRBJ1-1 TRBD1 TRBV5-1 CASSQGARQRTEAFF TGCGCCAGCAGTCAGGGGGCACGCCAGAGGACTGAAGCTTTCTTT
15 TRBJ1-1 . TRBV18 CASSPKTARTTEAFF TGTGCCAGCTCACCAAAGACAGCGAGAACCACTGAAGCTTTCTTT
16 TRBJ2-3 . TRBV7-9 CASSPPDGGSTDTQYF TGTGCCAGCAGCCCTCCCGACGGGGGTAGCACAGATACGCAGTATTTT
15 TRBJ1-2 TRBD1 TRBV19 CASTPGTESFYGYTF TGTGCCAGTACTCCGGGGACAGAGTCCTTCTATGGCTACACCTTC
16 TRBJ2-7 . TRBV18 CASSPPTGAISYEQYF TGTGCCAGCTCACCCCCAACAGGTGCAATCTCCTACGAGCAGTACTTC
12 TRBJ1-1 . TRBV2 CASSDQDTEAFF TGTGCCAGCAGTGACCAGGACACTGAAGCTTTCTTT
15 TRBJ1-5 TRBD1 TRBV7-4 CASSFARQGGQPQHF TGTGCCAGCAGCTTTGCCCGACAGGGCGGACAGCCCCAGCATTTT
13 TRBJ1-1 . TRBV14 CASSGGFYTEAFF TGTGCCAGCAGCGGGGGGTTCTACACTGAAGCTTTCTTT
15 TRBJ2-7 . TRBV7-9 CASSSSDGHLRGQYF TGTGCCAGCAGCTCGTCGGACGGGCACTTAAGGGGACAGTACTTC
14 TRBJ2-7 TRBD1 TRBV6-1 CASSEGTGSYEQYF TGTGCCAGCAGTGAAGGGACAGGGTCCTACGAGCAGTACTTC
15 TRBJ2-7 TRBD2 TRBV5-1 CASSQNLAGLNEQYF TGCGCCAGCAGCCAAAACCTAGCGGGTCTGAACGAGCAGTACTTC
15 TRBJ1-4 TRBD1 TRBV15 CATSRGQGQVEKLFF TGTGCCACCAGCAGGGGACAGGGGCAAGTTGAAAAACTGTTTTTT
16 TRBJ2-5 TRBD2 TRBV5-1 CASSLIPSGGIETQYF TGCGCCAGCAGCTTGATTCCTAGCGGGGGGATAGAGACCCAGTACTTC
15 TRBJ1-1 TRBD1 TRBV11-3 CASSAGTGVNTEAFF TGTGCCAGCAGCGCTGGGACAGGAGTGAACACTGAAGCTTTCTTT
16 TRBJ2-2 TRBD1 TRBV11-2 CASSLAGTGRTGELFF TGTGCCAGCAGCTTAGCCGGGACAGGGCGGACCGGGGAGCTGTTTTTT
13 TRBJ2-5 TRBD2 TRBV5-1 CASRFAGGETQYF TGCGCCAGCCGTTTCGCGGGGGGGGAGACCCAGTACTTC
16 TRBJ2-1 TRBD2 TRBV7-2 CASTRVGGSSYNEQFF TGTGCCAGCACCCGGGTGGGGGGGAGCTCCTACAATGAGCAGTTCTTC
16 TRBJ1-3 TRBD1 TRBV10-3 CAISESTGGGGNTIYF TGTGCCATCAGTGAGTCGACAGGGGGAGGTGGAAACACCATATATTTT
11 TRBJ2-4 . TRBV18 CASAEEGPQYF TGTGCCAGCGCCGAGGAGGGACCCCAGTACTTC
15 TRBJ1-6 TRBD1 TRBV6-5 CASSYSGQNNSPLHF TGTGCCAGCAGTTACTCGGGACAGAATAATTCACCCCTCCACTTT
14 TRBJ1-2 . TRBV7-9 CASSGYERGYGYTF TGTGCCAGCAGCGGCTACGAGAGGGGGTATGGCTACACCTTC
12 TRBJ2-7 TRBD2 TRBV2 CARGGSTYEQYF TGTGCCAGGGGGGGGAGCACCTACGAGCAGTACTTC
14 TRBJ2-3 TRBD2 TRBV2 CASLRGGPTDTQYF TGTGCCAGTCTGCGGGGGGGCCCCACAGATACGCAGTATTTT
17 TRBJ2-1 . TRBV11-2 CASSLRQLAISYNEQFF TGTGCCAGCAGCTTAAGACAACTAGCCATCTCCTACAATGAGCAGTTCTTC
17 TRBJ1-6 . TRBV11-2 CASSLTHVGPYNSPLHF TGTGCCAGCAGCTTGACTCATGTGGGGCCCTATAATTCACCCCTCCACTTT